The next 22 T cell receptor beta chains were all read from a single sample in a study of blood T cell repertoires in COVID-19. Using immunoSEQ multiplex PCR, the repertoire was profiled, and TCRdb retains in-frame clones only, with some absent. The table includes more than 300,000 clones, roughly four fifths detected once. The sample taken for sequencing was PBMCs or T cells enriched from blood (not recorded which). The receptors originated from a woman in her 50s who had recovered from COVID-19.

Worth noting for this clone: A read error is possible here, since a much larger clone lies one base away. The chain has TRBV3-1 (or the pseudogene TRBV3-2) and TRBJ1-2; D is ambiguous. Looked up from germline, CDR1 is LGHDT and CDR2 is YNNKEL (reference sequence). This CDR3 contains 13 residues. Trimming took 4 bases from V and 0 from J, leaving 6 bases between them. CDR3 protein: CASSPGANYGYTF. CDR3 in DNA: TGTGCCAGCAGCCCCGGAGCTAACTATGGCTACACCTTC.

The CDR3 DNA sequence: TGTGCCAGCAGCTTAAGACAGGGGGCCTACGAGCAGTACTTC. Translated: CASSLRQGAYEQYF. V usage is TRBV11-3 and J usage is TRBJ2-7, with 9 bases lining up with TRBD1. Germline assignment: CDR1 SGHNT and CDR2 YENEEA. The CDR3 sequence is 14 residues long. Trimming removed 2 bases from V and 2 bases from J; junction bases left unmatched: 1.

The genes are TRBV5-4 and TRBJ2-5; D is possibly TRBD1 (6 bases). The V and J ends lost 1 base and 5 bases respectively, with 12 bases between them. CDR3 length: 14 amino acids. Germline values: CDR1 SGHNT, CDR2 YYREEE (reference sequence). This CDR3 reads CASSLRTGKETQYF. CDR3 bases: TGTGCCAGCAGCTTGAGAACAGGGAAGGAGACCCAGTACTTC.

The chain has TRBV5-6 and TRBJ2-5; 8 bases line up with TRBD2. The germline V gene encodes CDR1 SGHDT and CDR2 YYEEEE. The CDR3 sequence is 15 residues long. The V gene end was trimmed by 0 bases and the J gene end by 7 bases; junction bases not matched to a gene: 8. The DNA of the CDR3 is TGTGCCAGCAGCTTGGGTCCGGGAGGGAGTGGGACCCAGTACTTC. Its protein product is CASSLGPGGSGTQYF. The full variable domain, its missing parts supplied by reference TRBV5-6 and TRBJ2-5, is DAGVTQSPTHLIKTRGQQVTLRCSPKSGHDTVSWYQQALGQGPQFIFQYYEEEERQRGNFPDRFSGHQFPNYSSELNVNALLLGDSALYLCASSLGPGGSGTQYFGPGTRLLVL.

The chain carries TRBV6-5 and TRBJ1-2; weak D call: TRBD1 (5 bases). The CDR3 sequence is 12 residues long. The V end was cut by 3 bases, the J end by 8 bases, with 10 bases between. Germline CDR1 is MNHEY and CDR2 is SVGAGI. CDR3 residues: CASSYRDSGYTF. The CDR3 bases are TGTGCCAGCAGTTATAGGGACTCCGGCTACACCTTC.

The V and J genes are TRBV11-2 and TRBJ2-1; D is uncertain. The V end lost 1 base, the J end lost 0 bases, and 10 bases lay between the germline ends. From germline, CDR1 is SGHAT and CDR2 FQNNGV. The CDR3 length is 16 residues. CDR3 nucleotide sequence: TGTGCCAGCAGCTTAGGTCTGGTAGACTCCTACAATGAGCAGTTCTTC. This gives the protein CASSLGLVDSYNEQFF.

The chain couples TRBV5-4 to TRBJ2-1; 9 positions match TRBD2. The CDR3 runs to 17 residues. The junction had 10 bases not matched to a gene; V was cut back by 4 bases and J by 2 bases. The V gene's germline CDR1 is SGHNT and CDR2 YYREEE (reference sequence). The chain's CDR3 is CASSGSGTSFTYNEQFF. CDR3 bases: TGTGCCAGCAGCGGAAGCGGGACTAGCTTTACCTACAATGAGCAGTTCTTC.

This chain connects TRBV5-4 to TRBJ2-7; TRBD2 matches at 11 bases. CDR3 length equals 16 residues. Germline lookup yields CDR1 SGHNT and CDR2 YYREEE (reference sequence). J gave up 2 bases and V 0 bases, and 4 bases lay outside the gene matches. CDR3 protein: CASSLELAGAAYEQYF. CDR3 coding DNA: TGTGCCAGCAGCTTGGAACTAGCGGGAGCCGCCTACGAGCAGTACTTC.

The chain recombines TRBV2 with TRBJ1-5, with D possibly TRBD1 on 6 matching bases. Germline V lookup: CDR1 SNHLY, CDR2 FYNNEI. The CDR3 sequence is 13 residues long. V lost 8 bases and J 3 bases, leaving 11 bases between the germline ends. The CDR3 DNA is TGTGCCAGCCGCAGGACAGTCAATCAGCCCCAGCATTTT. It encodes CASRRTVNQPQHF.

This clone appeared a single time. CDR3 residues: CASSGREQWGFTDTQYF. The DNA for the CDR3 is TGCGCCAGCAGCGGGAGGGAACAATGGGGCTTCACAGATACGCAGTATTTT. The V call is TRBV5-1, the J call TRBJ2-3, with 7 bases that match TRBD2. The germline V gene has CDR1 SGHRS and CDR2 YFSETQ. The CDR3 loop spans 17 amino acids. The trim removed 4 bases at V and 2 bases at J, leaving 13 bases unmatched.

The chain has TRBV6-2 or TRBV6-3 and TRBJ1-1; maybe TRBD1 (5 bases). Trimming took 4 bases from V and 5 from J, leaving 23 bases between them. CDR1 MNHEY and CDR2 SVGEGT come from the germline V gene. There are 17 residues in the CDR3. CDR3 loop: CASSSLTWGVGGTEAFF. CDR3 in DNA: TGTGCCAGCAGTTCACTCACGTGGGGGGTTGGAGGAACTGAAGCTTTCTTT.

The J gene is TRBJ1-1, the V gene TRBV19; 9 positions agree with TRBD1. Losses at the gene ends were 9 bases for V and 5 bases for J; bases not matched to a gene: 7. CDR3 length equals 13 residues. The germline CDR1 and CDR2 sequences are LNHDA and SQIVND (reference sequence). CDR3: CASSGDRATEAFF. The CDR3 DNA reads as TGTGCCAGCTCCGGGGACAGGGCTACTGAAGCTTTCTTT.

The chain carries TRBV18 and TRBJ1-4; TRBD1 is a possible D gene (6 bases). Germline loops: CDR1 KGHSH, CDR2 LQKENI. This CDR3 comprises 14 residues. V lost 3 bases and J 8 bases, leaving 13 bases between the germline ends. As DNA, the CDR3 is TGTGCCAGCTCACCGGGGGCAAGAGGCGAAAAACTGTTTTTT. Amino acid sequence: CASSPGARGEKLFF.

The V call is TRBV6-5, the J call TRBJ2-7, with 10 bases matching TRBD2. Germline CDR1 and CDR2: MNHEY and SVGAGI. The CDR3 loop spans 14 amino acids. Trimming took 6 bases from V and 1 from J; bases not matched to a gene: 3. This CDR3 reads CASRPGLASYEQYF. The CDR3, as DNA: TGTGCCAGCAGACCGGGACTAGCGTCCTACGAGCAGTACTTC.

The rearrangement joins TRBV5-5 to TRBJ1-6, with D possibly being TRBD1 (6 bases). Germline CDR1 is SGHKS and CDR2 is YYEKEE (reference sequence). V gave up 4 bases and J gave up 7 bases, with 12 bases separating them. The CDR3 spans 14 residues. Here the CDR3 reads CASSVDRLNSPLHF. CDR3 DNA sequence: TGTGCCAGCAGCGTCGACAGGCTGAATTCACCCCTCCACTTT. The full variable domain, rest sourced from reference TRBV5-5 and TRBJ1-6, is DAGVTQSPTHLIKTRGQQVTLRCSPISGHKSVSWYQQVLGQGPQFIFQYYEKEERGRGNFPDRFSARQFPNYSSELNVNALLLGDSALYLCASSVDRLNSPLHFGNGTRLTVT.

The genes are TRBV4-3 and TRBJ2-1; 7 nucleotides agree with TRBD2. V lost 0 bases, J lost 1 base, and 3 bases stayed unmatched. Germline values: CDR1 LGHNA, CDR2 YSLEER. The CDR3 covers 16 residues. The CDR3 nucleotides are TGCGCCAGCAGCCAAGATGGGAGGGAGTCCTACAATGAGCAGTTCTTC. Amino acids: CASSQDGRESYNEQFF.

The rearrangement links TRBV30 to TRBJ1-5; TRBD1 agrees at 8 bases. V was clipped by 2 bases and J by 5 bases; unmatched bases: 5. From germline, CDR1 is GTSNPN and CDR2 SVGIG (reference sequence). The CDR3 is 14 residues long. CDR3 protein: CAWSNRGGHQPQHF. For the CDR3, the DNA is TGTGCCTGGAGTAACAGGGGGGGCCATCAGCCCCAGCATTTT. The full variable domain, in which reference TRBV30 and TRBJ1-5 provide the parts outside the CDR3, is SQTIHQWPATLVQPVGSPLSLECTVEGTSNPNLYWYRQAAGRGLQLLFYSVGIGQISSEVPQNLSASRPQDRQFILSSKKLLLSDSGFYLCAWSNRGGHQPQHFGDGTRLSIL.

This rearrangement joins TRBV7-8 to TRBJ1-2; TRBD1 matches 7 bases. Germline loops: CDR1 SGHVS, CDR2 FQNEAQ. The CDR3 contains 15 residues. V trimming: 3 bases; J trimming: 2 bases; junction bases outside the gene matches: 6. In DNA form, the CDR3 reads TGTGCCAGCAGCTTGGCACAGGGGTCCAACTATGGCTACACCTTC. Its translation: CASSLAQGSNYGYTF.

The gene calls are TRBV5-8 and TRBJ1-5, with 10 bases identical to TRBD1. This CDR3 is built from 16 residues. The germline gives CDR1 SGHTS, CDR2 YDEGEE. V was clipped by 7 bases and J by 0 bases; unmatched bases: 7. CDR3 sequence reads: CASGTGALYSNQPQHF. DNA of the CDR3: TGTGCCAGCGGGACAGGGGCCTTGTATAGCAATCAGCCCCAGCATTTT.

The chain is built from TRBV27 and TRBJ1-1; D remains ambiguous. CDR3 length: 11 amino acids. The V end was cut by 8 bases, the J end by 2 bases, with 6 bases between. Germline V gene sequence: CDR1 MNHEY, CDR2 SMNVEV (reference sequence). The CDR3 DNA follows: TGTGCCAGCGGCCGAAACACTGAAGCTTTCTTT. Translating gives CASGRNTEAFF.

CDR3: CASSLYGNSNQPQHF. As DNA, the CDR3 is TGTGCCAGCAGCTTATACGGTAATAGCAATCAGCCCCAGCATTTT. The V gene is TRBV7-8, the J gene TRBJ1-5; D is ambiguous. V was clipped by 2 bases and J by 0 bases, with 8 bases between them. Germline V gene sequence: CDR1 SGHVS, CDR2 FQNEAQ. The CDR3 has 15 residues. Using reference TRBV7-8 and TRBJ1-5 for the parts outside the CDR3, the full variable domain is GAGVSQSPRYKVAKRGQDVALRCDPISGHVSLFWYQQALGQGPEFLTYFQNEAQLDKSGLPSDRFFAERPEGSVSTLKIQRTQQEDSAVYLCASSLYGNSNQPQHFGDGTRLSIL.

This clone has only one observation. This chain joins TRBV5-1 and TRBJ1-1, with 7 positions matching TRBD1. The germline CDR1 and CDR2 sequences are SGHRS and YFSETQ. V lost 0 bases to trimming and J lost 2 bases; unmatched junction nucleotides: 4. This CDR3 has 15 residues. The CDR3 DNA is TGCGCCAGCAGCTTGGGGGACAGATTCAACACTGAAGCTTTCTTT. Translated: CASSLGDRFNTEAFF.